The source of this T cell receptor beta chain is a study of T cell responses to AZD1222 COVID-19 vaccine (dated by TCRdb to the early 2020s). The study in broad terms: AZD1222 recipients with second doses at about 4 weeks or about 12 weeks were pooled, because spike-specific TCR depth and breadth did not differ between schedules. A total of under 250 trial participants underwent TCR sequencing, of whom about 210 had received two doses of AZD1222 and roughly 26 had received two doses of the MenACWY control vaccine. Trial participants were enrolled by age into subgroups of 18-55, 56-69 and 70-plus years, and around 140, 26 and 57 TCR-sequenced participants, respectively, were included in these subgroups. Summary of the overall study and its limitations: After two AZD1222 doses, both the breadth and the depth of spike-specific TCRs were significantly higher than at day 0 and than in MenACWY recipients. Epitopes outside the regions mutated in the B.1.351 and B.1.1.7 variants were reportedly recognized by nearly half of the unique spike-specific TCRs. Only five or six AZD1222 recipients were SARS-CoV-2 seropositive at baseline, limiting conclusions about previously exposed vaccinees. Participants were mostly white British, with more females than males. The authors suggested clonal diversity may have been underestimated. Vaccine-associated CD4 TCRs spanned the whole spike protein, with dominant responses in regions 160-218 and 743-854. No day 14 peak-response samples were available, so repertoires were characterized only after the peak T cell response. In the small 56-69-year group, the increase in depth fell short of significance, most likely because of low power.

The CDR3 regions of human TCRbeta chains were subjected to immunosequencing. In the original analysis: TCRs in the repertoires were compared against a reference library of SARS-CoV-2-specific TCRs that had been generated with the MIRA antigen-specificity platform. Breadth meant the fraction of unique TCRs that were SARS-CoV-2-associated, whereas depth meant the fraction of total T cells that were SARS-CoV-2-associated. Using the MIRA data, each spike-specific TCR was assigned both to the spike region to which the TCR was reactive and to a CD4 or CD8 class. Log10-transformed breadth and depth values were compared by one-way ANOVA with Sidak's multiple comparisons tests. TCRdb obtained this table from immuneACCESS and retained in-frame rearrangements with V and J assigned. These tables miss some clones; where compared with another copy, unresolved V genes account for less than half of the shortfall, and the remainder is unexplained. V, J and clone size are taken as reported in that table, and D and trimming were inferred from the DNA itself. In this sample the table shows 100,000 to 150,000 clones, just over 85% of which occur a single time. The top ten clonotypes cover 7.5% to 8% of the sample.

What the time point label conveys for this sample: baseline before first vaccination. Vaccinee samples came from UK trials COV001 and COV002, including a single-blind randomized controlled phase 2/3 trial of AZD1222 (ChAdOx1 nCoV-19) in healthy adults. Trial participant PBMC samples were collected at day 0 and day 28 after the second dose for TCRbeta chain sequencing. Note on this clone: It has no known antigen specificity. Per-nucleotide qualities are absent, and no much larger clonotype sits a single base away.

The sequenced sample was peripheral blood, obtained on day 0 of AZD1222 vaccination. The source is an adult in good health.

The CDR3 here reads CASSPGTGGNEQFF. The bases read TGCGCCAGCAGCCCGGGGACAGGGGGCAATGAGCAGTTCTTC. The sequence is built from TRBV5-1 and TRBJ2-1, with 11 bases in between that match TRBD1. V has 4 bases trimmed and J has 6 bases trimmed; junction bases matching no gene number 3. From its cysteine to its phenylalanine, the CDR3 spans 14 amino acids. Just CDR3 DNA is preserved here, 42 bases in frame from base 1. For CDR1 and CDR2, the germline V gene lists SGHRS and YFSETQ.